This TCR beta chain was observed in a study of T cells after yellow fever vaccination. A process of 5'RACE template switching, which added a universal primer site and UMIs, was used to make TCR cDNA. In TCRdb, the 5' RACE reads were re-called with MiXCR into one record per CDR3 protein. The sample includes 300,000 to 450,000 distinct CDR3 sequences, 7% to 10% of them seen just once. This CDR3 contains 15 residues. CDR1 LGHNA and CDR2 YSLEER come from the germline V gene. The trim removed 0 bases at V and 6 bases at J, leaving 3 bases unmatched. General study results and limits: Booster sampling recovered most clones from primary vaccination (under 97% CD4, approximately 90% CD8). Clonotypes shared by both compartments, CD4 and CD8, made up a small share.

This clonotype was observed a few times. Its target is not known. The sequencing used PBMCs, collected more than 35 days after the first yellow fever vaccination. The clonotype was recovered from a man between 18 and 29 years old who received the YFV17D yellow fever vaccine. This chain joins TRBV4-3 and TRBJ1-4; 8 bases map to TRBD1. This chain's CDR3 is CASSQDRTGHEKLFF. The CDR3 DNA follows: TGCGCCAGCAGCCAAGATCGGACAGGGCATGAAAAACTGTTTTTT.